The 24 T cell receptor beta chains below were found in one sample sequenced in a study of shared clonotypes between healthy human individuals. Profiled with immunoSEQ multiplex PCR; TCRdb holds only in-frame clones, not every one. This table holds approximately 100,000 clones, 67% found once. Sequencing input: memory CD8+ T cells sorted from blood. As for subset: CD45RO+ cells pooled with CCR7-negative TemRA cells. The source of these receptors is a young man in good health.

A note on this clone: The sample carries other DNA sequences with the same CDR3. The rearrangement links TRBV27 to TRBJ1-1; D call uncertain. With 2 bases removed from V and 4 bases from J, the gap between germline ends came to 11 bases. Germline loops: CDR1 MNHEY, CDR2 SMNVEV (reference sequence). The length of the CDR3 is 14 residues. DNA for the CDR3: TGTGCCAGCAGTTTAACTCGCAGAGGCACTGAAGCTTTCTTT. It codes for CASSLTRRGTEAFF.

The rearrangement uses TRBV7-9 and TRBJ2-1; D is perhaps TRBD2 (5 bases). The CDR3 contains 12 residues. V was shortened by 3 bases and J by 9 bases, with 9 bases between the two germline ends. Per the germline V gene, CDR1 is SEHNR and CDR2 is FQNEAQ (reference sequence). CDR3 nucleotide sequence: TGTGCCAGCAGCTTCGAGGGTGTTGAGCAGTTCTTC. The encoded protein is CASSFEGVEQFF.

The chain is built from TRBV5-1 and TRBJ1-4, with TRBD1 identical over 9 bases. The CDR3 extends over 14 amino acids. The V segment lost 4 bases and the J segment 7 bases; nucleotides outside the gene matches: 5. CDR1 is SGHRS, CDR2 YFSETQ, per germline. As DNA, the CDR3 is TGCGCCAGCAGCCCAGACAGGGGGAGTGAAAAACTGTTTTTT. Encoded protein: CASSPDRGSEKLFF. Full variable domain (outside the CDR3, taken from reference TRBV5-1 and TRBJ1-4): KAGVTQTPRYLIKTRGQQVTLSCSPISGHRSVSWYQQTPGQGLQFLFEYFSETQRNKGNFPGRFSGRQFSNSRSEMNVSTLELGDSALYLCASSPDRGSEKLFFGSGTQLSVL.

The gene calls are TRBV28 and TRBJ2-1; D not resolved. There are 11 residues in the CDR3. Germline V gene data show CDR1 as MDHEN and CDR2 as SYDVKM. The V end lost 4 bases, the J end lost 7 bases, and 5 bases lay between the germline ends. CDR3 nucleotides: TGTGCCAGCAGTTGGGGAAATGAGCAGTTCTTC. It is translated as CASSWGNEQFF.

The rearrangement joins TRBV28 to TRBJ2-7, with a tentative D call TRBD1 (5 bases). The V end lost 5 bases, the J end lost 3 bases, and 8 bases lay between the germline ends. The germline gives CDR1 MDHEN, CDR2 SYDVKM. The CDR3 is 12 residues long. The DNA for the CDR3 is TGTGCCAGCAGTCAGACAGACTACGAGCAGTACTTC. Protein product: CASSQTDYEQYF.

CDR3 sequence reads: CASRRTGGEWDTQYF. Here the CDR3 DNA reads TGTGCCAGCAGAAGGACAGGGGGCGAATGGGATACGCAGTATTTT. The chain is built from TRBV2 and TRBJ2-3; 11 nucleotides align to TRBD1. This CDR3 is 15 amino acids long. V lost 6 bases to trimming and J lost 6 bases; unmatched junction nucleotides: 8. Germline assignment: CDR1 SNHLY and CDR2 FYNNEI.

In its sample, this clone was seen once. V usage is TRBV20-1 and J usage is TRBJ2-7; D perhaps matches TRBD2 (5 bases). Trimming stripped 5 bases from V and 5 bases from J, with 10 bases between. The germline CDR1 and CDR2 sequences are DFQATT and SNEGSKA (reference sequence). The CDR3 totals 11 residues. DNA of the CDR3: TGCAGTGCTGGGGAGCTCCACGAGCAGTACTTC. This translates into CSAGELHEQYF.

The chain combines TRBV10-2 with TRBJ2-3; 7 bases match TRBD2. CDR3 length equals 14 residues. Germline lookup yields CDR1 WSHSY and CDR2 SAAADI. V lost 10 bases and J lost 0; bases outside the gene matches: 7. This chain's CDR3 is CATSPAGSTDTQYF. The CDR3 coding sequence is TGCGCCACTAGCCCAGCGGGAAGCACAGATACGCAGTATTTT.

J is TRBJ2-1 and V is TRBV6-4; TRBD2 agrees at 9 bases. CDR1 is MRHNA and CDR2 is SNTAGT in the germline V gene. The CDR3 contains 15 residues. The V and J ends lost 3 bases and 5 bases, in that order; junction bases with no gene match: 5. The CDR3 DNA reads TGTGCCAGCAGTGAGCGAGCGGGAGGACACAATGAGCAGTTCTTC. Protein sequence: CASSERAGGHNEQFF.

The CDR3 nucleotides are TGTGCCAGCACCCGGGACAGGGAACCTTACGAGCAGTACTTC. Translating gives CASTRDREPYEQYF. The chain employs TRBV5-4 and TRBJ2-7; TRBD1 aligns across 9 bases. The V segment lost 6 bases and the J segment 4 bases; nucleotides outside the gene matches: 8. In germline, CDR1 is SGHNT, CDR2 YYREEE (reference sequence). The CDR3 sequence is 14 residues long.

The chain links TRBV5-8 to TRBJ2-3; D possibly corresponds to TRBD2 (6 bases). Between the trimmed V and J ends, which lost 5 bases and 1 base, there was a span of 20 bases. CDR3 size: 17 residues. Germline V gene lookup returns CDR1 SGHTS and CDR2 YDEGEE. CDR3 residues: CASSLSGWVAGTDTQYF. For the CDR3, the DNA is TGTGCCAGCAGTCTGAGCGGATGGGTAGCGGGCACAGATACGCAGTATTTT.

This clone was counted between two and nine times. The J gene is TRBJ1-1, the V gene TRBV5-8, with D unresolved. The CDR3 has 14 residues. Germline CDR1 reads SGHTS; CDR2 reads YDEGEE. Trimming stripped 0 bases from V and 2 bases from J, with 8 bases between. In nucleotides, the CDR3 is TGTGCCAGCAGCTTGGTTTTCCCAAACACTGAAGCTTTCTTT. Its protein is CASSLVFPNTEAFF.

As concerns this clone: A much larger clone differs from this one at a single base, so this may be a read error. The chain links TRBV5-4 to TRBJ2-4; possible D gene TRBD2, 7 bases. Germline V gene data show CDR1 as SGHNT and CDR2 as YYREEE (reference sequence). The length of the CDR3 is 14 residues. V lost 4 bases, J lost 8 bases, and 16 bases lay in between. The CDR3 sequence is CASSQGLGGDIQYF. The CDR3 nucleotides are TGTGCCAGCAGCCAGGGGCTGGGGGGGGACATTCAGTACTTC.

The chain links TRBV7-2 to TRBJ2-1, with D unresolved. Trimming pared 0 bases from V and 0 bases from J, leaving 12 bases between. Looked up from germline, CDR1 is SGHTA and CDR2 is FQGNSA. This CDR3 contains 17 residues. The CDR3 DNA sequence: TGTGCCAGCAGCTTAGCGGACCTTCGGCTCTCCTACAATGAGCAGTTCTTC. Translation gives CASSLADLRLSYNEQFF.

With respect to this clone: This is likely an artifact of a read error, given a far larger clone one base away. This chain uses TRBV6-1 with TRBJ2-7, with D possibly TRBD1 on 5 matching bases. The CDR3 loop spans 13 amino acids. V shed 3 bases and J shed 1 base, with 7 bases lying between them. Germline-derived CDR1 and CDR2 are MNHNS and SASEGT. CDR3 nucleotide sequence: TGTGCCAGCAGTGATGGGGCGTCCTACGAGCAGTACTTC. Its protein product is CASSDGASYEQYF.

The count of this clone is one. The chain recombines TRBV9 with TRBJ2-3, with D uncertain. Germline values: CDR1 SGDLS, CDR2 YYNGEE. The CDR3 extends over 12 amino acids. V was clipped by 0 bases and J by 6 bases, with 5 bases between them. The CDR3 loop is CASSVGEDTQYF. CDR3 DNA sequence: TGTGCCAGCAGCGTAGGAGAGGATACGCAGTATTTT.

This clone has only a few counts. V and J are TRBV5-1 and TRBJ2-1, with D maybe TRBD2 (5 bases). Trimming took 4 bases from V and 9 from J, leaving 14 bases between them. Germline V lookup: CDR1 SGHRS, CDR2 YFSETQ. The CDR3 runs 13 residues. For the CDR3, the DNA is TGCGCCAGCAGCCATCGGACTGATGCTGAGCAGTTCTTC. Protein product: CASSHRTDAEQFF.

V is TRBV28 and J is TRBJ2-3; weak D call: TRBD1 (5 bases). The germline V gene has CDR1 MDHEN and CDR2 SYDVKM. Trimming cost V 2 bases and J 6 bases, with 15 bases left between them. The CDR3 is 15 residues long. The chain's CDR3 is CASSLTRTRSDTQYF. The CDR3 DNA reads as TGTGCCAGCAGTTTAACCCGGACACGTTCCGATACGCAGTATTTT.

This clone occurred once. The chain combines TRBV7-5 with TRBJ2-1; the tabulated D call, TRBD2, remains unverified against the DNA. TRBV7-5 is flagged as a pseudogene. The CDR3 is made up of 19 amino acids. The CDR3 sequence: CARSYYPKPEGPLDNEQFF. CDR3 DNA sequence: TGTGCCAGAAGCTATTATCCTAAACCGGAGGGCCCCTTGGACAATGAGCAGTTCTTC.

This rearrangement joins TRBV5-6 to TRBJ2-1; TRBD1 matches at 10 bases. CDR1 SGHDT and CDR2 YYEEEE come from the germline V gene. After removal of 3 bases from V and 1 base from J, the junction contained 4 bases not matched to a gene. The CDR3 loop spans 16 amino acids. The CDR3 region has the DNA TGTGCCAGCAGCTCGGGGACAGGGGAGTCCTACAATGAGCAGTTCTTC. Translation: CASSSGTGESYNEQFF.

Comment on this clone: The junction and the germline gene differ at one end; a read error may be behind it. This chain uses TRBV7-7 with TRBJ2-1; 8 bases fit TRBD1. CDR3 length: 14 residues. Germline CDR1 reads SSHAT; CDR2 reads FNYEAQ (reference sequence). The CDR3 nucleotides read TGTGCTAGCAGCCCGGCGACAGGGGCGGATGAGCAGTTCTTC. Translated, it gives CASSPATGADEQFF. The complete variable domain, with remaining parts taken from reference TRBV7-7 and TRBJ2-1, reads GAGVSQSPRYKVTKRGQDVTLRCDPISSHATLYWYQQALGQGPEFLTYFNYEAQPDKSGLPSDRFSAERPEGSISTLTIQRTEQRDSAMYRCASSPATGADEQFFGPGTRLTVL.

Worth noting for this clone: Other DNA sequences within the sample encode an identical CDR3. The chain joins TRBV20-1 to TRBJ1-1; D unclear. The CDR3 covers 10 residues. CDR1 and CDR2 from the germline V gene are DFQATT and SNEGSKA (reference sequence). The V end was cut by 0 bases, the J end by 7 bases, with 3 bases between. The CDR3 region has the DNA TGCAGTGCTAGAGAGGGTGAAGCTTTCTTT. It encodes CSAREGEAFF.

This clone occurred a few times. The V gene is TRBV25-1, the J gene TRBJ1-2; 7 bases are a match to TRBD1. The CDR3 contains 15 residues. Germline V gene lookup returns CDR1 MGHDK and CDR2 SYGVNS. Losses at the gene ends were 3 bases for V and 5 bases for J; bases not matched to a gene: 9. Here the CDR3 reads CASSDHGAGGYGYTF. The CDR3 DNA reads as TGTGCCAGCAGTGACCATGGGGCAGGGGGGTATGGCTACACCTTC.

The rearrangement uses TRBV10-2 and TRBJ2-7, with D unresolved. The CDR3 totals 13 residues. Trimming took off 0 bases at V and 2 bases at J, with 5 bases between the two ends. The V gene's germline CDR1 is WSHSY and CDR2 SAAADI. The CDR3 region is CASSESDPYEQYF. In nucleotides, the CDR3 is TGCGCCAGCAGTGAGTCTGACCCCTACGAGCAGTACTTC.